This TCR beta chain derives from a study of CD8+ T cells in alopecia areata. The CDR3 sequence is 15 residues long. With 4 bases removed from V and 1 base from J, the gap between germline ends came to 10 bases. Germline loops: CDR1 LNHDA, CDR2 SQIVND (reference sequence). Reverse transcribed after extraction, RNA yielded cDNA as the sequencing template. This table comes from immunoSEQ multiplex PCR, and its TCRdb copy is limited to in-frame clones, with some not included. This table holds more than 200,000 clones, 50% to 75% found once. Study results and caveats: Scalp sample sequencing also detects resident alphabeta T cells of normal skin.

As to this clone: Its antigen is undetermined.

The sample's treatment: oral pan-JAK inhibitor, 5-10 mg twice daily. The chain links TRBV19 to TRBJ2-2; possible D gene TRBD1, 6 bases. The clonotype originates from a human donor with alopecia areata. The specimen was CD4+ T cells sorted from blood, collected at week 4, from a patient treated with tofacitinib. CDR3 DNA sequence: TGTGCCAGTAGTAGACTGACAGGGAACACCGGGGAGCTGTTTTTT. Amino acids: CASSRLTGNTGELFF.